This T cell receptor beta chain stems from a study of CD8 T cells in Susac syndrome. Roughly 0.45 to 1 ug RNA was reverse transcribed with random hexamers. Amplification of TCR beta CDR3 by immunoSEQ multiplex PCR spanned 54 Vbeta and 13 Jbeta. TCRdb used MiXCR to reprocess the immunoSEQ multiplex PCR reads, holding one entry per CDR3 protein. The data contain about 150,000 distinct CDR3 sequences, about 96% of them seen just once; the ten biggest clones take up approximately 0.12%. CDR1 is KGHSH, CDR2 LQKENI, per germline. This CDR3 has 14 amino acids. V shed 0 bases and J shed 1 base, with 6 bases lying between them.

This chain links TRBV18 with TRBJ2-5; D is unclear. Specimen: CD4+ T cells from PBMCs. This TCR was recovered from a human donor with Susac syndrome. The CDR3 region has the DNA TGTGCCAGCTCACCACCGTCCCCCCAAGAGACCCAGTACTTC. It is translated as CASSPPSPQETQYF.